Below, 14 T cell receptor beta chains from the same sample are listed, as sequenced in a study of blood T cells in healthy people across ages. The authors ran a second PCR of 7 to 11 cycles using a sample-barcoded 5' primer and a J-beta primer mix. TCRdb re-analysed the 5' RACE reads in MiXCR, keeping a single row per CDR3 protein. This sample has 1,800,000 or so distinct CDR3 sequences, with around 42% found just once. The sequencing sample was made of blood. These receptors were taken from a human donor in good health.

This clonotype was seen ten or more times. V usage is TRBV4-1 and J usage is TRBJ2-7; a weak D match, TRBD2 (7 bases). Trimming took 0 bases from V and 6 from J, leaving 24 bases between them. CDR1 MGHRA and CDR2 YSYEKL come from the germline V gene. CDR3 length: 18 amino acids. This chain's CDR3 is CASSQDRGIGGGKGEQYF. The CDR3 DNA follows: TGCGCCAGCAGCCAAGATAGGGGGATTGGCGGGGGAAAAGGCGAGCAGTACTTC.

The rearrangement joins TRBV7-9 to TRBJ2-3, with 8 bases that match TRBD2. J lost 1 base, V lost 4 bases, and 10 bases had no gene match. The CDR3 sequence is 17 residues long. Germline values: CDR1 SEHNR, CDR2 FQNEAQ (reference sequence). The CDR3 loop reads CASSSGTRGSGTDTQYF. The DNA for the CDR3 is TGTGCCAGCAGCTCCGGGACTAGGGGTTCCGGCACAGATACGCAGTATTTT.

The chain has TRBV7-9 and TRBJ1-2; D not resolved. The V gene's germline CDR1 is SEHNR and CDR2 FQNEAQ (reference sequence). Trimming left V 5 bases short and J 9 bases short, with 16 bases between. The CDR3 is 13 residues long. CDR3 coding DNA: TGTGCCAGCAGCCCCGGCGGGTACTCGAGCTACACCTTC. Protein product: CASSPGGYSSYTF.

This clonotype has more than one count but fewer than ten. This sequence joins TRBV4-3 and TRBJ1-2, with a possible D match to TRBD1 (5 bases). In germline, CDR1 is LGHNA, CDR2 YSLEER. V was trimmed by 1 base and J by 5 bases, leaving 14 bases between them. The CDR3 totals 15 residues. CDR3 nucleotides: TGCGCCAGCAGCCAAGGCGTACTAGGGACGTATGGCTACACCTTC. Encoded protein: CASSQGVLGTYGYTF.

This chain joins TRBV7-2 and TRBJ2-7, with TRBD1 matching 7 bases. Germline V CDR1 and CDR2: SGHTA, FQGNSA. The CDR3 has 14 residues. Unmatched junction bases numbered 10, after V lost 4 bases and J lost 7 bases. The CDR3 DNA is TGTGCCAGCAGCTCAGGGGGATTCCGGCGGGAGCAGTACTTC. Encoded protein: CASSSGGFRREQYF.

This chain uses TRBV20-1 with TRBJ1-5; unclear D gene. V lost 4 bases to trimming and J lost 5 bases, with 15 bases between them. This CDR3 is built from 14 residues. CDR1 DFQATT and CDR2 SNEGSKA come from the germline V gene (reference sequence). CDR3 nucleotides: TGCAGTGCTACCTTGGGCAGCGGCGATCAGCCCCAGCATTTT. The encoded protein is CSATLGSGDQPQHF.

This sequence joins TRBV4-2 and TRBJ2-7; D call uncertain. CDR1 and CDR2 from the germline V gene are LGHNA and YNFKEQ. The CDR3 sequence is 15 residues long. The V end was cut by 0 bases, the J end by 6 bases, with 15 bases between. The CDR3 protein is CASSQDVGPPFEQYF. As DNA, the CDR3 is TGTGCCAGCAGCCAAGACGTCGGTCCTCCGTTCGAGCAGTACTTC.

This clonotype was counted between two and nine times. The DNA of the CDR3 is TGTGCCAGCAGCTCGGGGCCGCTAAATCAGCCCCAGCATTTT. Protein: CASSSGPLNQPQHF. The chain recombines TRBV7-8 with TRBJ1-5; D may be TRBD1 (5 bases). This CDR3 has 14 residues. The ends were cut back, 4 bases at V and 4 bases at J, with 11 bases in the middle. Germline-derived CDR1 and CDR2 are SGHVS and FQNEAQ.

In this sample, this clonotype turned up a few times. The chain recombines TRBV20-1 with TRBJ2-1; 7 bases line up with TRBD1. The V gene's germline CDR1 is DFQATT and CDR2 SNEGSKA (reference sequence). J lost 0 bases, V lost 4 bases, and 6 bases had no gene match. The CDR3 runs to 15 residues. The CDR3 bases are TGCAGTGCTATTTCGGGACAGAGCTCCTACAATGAGCAGTTCTTC. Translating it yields CSAISGQSSYNEQFF.

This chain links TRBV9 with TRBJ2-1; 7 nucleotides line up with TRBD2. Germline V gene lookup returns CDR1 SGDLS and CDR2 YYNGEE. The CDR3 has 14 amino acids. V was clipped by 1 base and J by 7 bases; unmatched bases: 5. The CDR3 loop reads CASSVNLGGNEQFF. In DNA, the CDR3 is TGTGCCAGCAGCGTAAACCTCGGGGGGAATGAGCAGTTCTTC. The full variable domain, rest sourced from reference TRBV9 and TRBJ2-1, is DSGVTQTPKHLITATGQRVTLRCSPRSGDLSVYWYQQSLDQGLQFLIQYYNGEERAKGNILERFSAQQFPDLHSELNLSSLELGDSALYFCASSVNLGGNEQFFGPGTRLTVL.

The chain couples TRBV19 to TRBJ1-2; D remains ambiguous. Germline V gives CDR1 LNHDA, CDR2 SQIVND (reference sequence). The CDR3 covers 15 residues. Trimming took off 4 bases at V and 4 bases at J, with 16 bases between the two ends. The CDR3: CASSNPGPYPYGYTF. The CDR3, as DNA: TGTGCCAGTAGTAACCCCGGGCCCTACCCCTATGGCTACACCTTC.

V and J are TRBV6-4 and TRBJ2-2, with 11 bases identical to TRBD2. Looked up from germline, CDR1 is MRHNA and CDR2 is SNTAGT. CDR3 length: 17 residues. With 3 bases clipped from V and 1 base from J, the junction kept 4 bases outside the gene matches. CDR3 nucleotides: TGTGCCAGCAGTGATTCCGGACTAGCGGGGAACACCGGGGAGCTGTTTTTT. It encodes CASSDSGLAGNTGELFF.

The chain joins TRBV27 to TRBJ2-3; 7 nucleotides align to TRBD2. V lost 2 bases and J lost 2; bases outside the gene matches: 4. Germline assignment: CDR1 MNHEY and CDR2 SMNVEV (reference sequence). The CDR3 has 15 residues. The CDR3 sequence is CASSLPGGHTDTQYF. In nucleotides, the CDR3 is TGTGCCAGCAGTTTACCGGGAGGACACACAGATACGCAGTATTTT.

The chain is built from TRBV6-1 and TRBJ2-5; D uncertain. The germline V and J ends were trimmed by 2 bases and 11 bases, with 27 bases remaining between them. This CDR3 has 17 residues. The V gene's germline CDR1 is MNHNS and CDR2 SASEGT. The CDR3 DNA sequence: TGTGCCAGCAGTGAAAAAGGAGACTTCCACTCCTACAATGAGCAGTACTTC. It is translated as CASSEKGDFHSYNEQYF.